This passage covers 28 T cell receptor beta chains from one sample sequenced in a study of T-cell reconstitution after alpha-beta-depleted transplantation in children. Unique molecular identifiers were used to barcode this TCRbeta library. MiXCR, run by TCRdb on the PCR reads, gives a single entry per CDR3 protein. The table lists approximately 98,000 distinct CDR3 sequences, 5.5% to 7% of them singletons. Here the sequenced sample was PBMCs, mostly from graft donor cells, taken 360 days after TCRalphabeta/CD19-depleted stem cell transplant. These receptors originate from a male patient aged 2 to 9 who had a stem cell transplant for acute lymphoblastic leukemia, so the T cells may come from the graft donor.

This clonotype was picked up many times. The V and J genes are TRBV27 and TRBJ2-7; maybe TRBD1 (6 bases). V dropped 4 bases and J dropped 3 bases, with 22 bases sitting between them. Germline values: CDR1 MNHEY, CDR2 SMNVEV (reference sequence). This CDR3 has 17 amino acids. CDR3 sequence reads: CASSSGPPLDRIYEQYF. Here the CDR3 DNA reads TGTGCCAGCAGTTCAGGCCCCCCCTTAGACAGGATCTACGAGCAGTACTTC.

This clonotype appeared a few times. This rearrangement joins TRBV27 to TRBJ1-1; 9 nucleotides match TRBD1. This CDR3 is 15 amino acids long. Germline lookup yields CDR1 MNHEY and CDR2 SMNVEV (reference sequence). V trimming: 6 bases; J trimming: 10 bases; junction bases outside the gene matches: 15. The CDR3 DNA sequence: TGTGCCAGCAGATTCCCGGGACAGGGATGGGGGGGAGCTTTCTTT. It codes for CASRFPGQGWGGAFF.

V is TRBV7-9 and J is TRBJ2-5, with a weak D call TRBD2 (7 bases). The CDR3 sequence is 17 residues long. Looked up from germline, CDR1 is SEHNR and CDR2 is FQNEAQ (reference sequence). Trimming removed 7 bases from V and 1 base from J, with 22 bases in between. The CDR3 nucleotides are TGTGCCAGCACCCTTCGAGCGGGACACCTGACCCAAGAGACCCAGTACTTC. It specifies CASTLRAGHLTQETQYF. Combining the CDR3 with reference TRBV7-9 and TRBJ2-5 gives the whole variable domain DTGVSQNPRHKITKRGQNVTFRCDPISEHNRLYWYRQTLGQGPEFLTYFQNEAQLEKSRLLSDRFSAERPKGSFSTLEIQRTEQGDSAMYLCASTLRAGHLTQETQYFGPGTRLLVL.

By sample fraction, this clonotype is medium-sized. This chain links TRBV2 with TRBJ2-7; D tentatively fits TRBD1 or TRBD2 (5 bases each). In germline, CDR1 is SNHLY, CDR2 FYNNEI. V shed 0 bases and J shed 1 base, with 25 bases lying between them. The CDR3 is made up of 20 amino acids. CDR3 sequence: CASSEAGPLQQAWDSYEQYF. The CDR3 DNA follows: TGTGCCAGCAGTGAAGCGGGACCCCTGCAACAAGCCTGGGATTCCTACGAGCAGTACTTC.

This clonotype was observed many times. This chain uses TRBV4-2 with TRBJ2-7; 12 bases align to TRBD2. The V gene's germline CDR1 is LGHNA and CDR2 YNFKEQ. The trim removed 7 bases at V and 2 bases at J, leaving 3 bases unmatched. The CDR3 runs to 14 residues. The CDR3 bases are TGTGCCAGCACCCTAGCGGGAGGGCCCTACGAGCAGTACTTC. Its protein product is CASTLAGGPYEQYF.

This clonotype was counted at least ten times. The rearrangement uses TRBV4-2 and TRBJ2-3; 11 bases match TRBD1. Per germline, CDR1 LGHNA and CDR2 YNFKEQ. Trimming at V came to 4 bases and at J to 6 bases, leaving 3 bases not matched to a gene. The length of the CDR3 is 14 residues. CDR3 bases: TGTGCCAGCAGCCGGACAGGGGGCATGGATACGCAGTATTTT. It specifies CASSRTGGMDTQYF.

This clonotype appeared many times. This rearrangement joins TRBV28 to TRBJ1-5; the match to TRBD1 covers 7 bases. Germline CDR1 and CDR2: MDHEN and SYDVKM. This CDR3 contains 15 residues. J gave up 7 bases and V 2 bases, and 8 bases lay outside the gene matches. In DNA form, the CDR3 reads TGTGCCAGCAGTTTACTCCGGGACAGCGGACAGCCCCAGCATTTT. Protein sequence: CASSLLRDSGQPQHF.

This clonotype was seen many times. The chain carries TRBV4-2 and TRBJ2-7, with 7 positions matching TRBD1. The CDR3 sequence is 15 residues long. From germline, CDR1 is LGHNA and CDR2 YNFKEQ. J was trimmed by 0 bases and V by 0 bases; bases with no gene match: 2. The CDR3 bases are TGTGCCAGCAGCCAAGATACAGGGGACTCCTACGAGCAGTACTTC. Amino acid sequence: CASSQDTGDSYEQYF.

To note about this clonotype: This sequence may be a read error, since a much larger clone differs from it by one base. CDR3 loop: CTSSSGAGTYEQYF. CDR3 nucleotides: TGTACCAGCAGCTCCGGGGCAGGGACCTACGAGCAGTACTTC. V is TRBV9 and J is TRBJ2-7; D assignment may be TRBD1 or TRBD2 (5 bases each). Looked up from germline, CDR1 is SGDLS and CDR2 is YYNGEE. The CDR3 extends over 14 amino acids.

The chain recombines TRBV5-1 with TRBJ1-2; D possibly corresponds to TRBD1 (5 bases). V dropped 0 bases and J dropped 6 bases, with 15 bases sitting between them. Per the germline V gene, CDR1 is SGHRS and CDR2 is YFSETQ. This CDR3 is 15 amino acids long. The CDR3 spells CASSLVNRGSDGYTF. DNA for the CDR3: TGCGCCAGCAGCTTGGTTAACCGGGGCTCGGATGGCTACACCTTC.

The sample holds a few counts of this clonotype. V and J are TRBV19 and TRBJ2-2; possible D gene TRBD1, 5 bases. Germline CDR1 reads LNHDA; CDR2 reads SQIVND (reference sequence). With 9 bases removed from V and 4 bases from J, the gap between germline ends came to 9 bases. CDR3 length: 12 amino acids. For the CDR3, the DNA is TGTGCCAGCAAGGGGATCACCGGGGAGCTGTTTTTT. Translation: CASKGITGELFF.

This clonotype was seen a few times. The chain's CDR3 is CASSVARTGGPDTQYF. The CDR3 DNA follows: TGTGCCAGCAGCGTAGCCCGGACAGGGGGACCAGATACGCAGTATTTT. This chain links TRBV9 with TRBJ2-3; 10 positions agree with TRBD1. The V gene end was trimmed by 0 bases and the J gene end by 4 bases; junction bases not matched to a gene: 5. The germline V gene has CDR1 SGDLS and CDR2 YYNGEE. This CDR3 spans 16 amino acids. The full variable domain, with the rest looked up from reference TRBV9 and TRBJ2-3, is DSGVTQTPKHLITATGQRVTLRCSPRSGDLSVYWYQQSLDQGLQFLIQYYNGEERAKGNILERFSAQQFPDLHSELNLSSLELGDSALYFCASSVARTGGPDTQYFGPGTRLTVL.

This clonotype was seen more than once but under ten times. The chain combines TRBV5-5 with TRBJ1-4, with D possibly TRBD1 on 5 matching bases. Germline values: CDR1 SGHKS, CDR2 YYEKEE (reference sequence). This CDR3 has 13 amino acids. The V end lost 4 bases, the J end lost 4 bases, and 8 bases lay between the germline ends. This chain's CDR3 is CASSQTVNEKLFF. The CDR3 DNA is TGTGCCAGCAGCCAGACAGTTAATGAAAAACTGTTTTTT.

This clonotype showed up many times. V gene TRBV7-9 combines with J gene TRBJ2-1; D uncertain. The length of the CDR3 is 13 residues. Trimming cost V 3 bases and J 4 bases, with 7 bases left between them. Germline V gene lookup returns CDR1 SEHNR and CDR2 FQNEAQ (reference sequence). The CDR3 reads CASSFPEYNEQFF. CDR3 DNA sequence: TGTGCCAGCAGCTTCCCTGAGTACAATGAGCAGTTCTTC.

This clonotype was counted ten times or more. CDR3 region: CASSLVGTSGRAKTDTQYF. In DNA form, the CDR3 reads TGTGCCAGCAGCTTAGTAGGTACTAGCGGGAGGGCCAAGACAGATACGCAGTATTTT. The V call is TRBV7-6, the J call TRBJ2-3; the match to TRBD2 covers 13 bases. Per germline, CDR1 SGHVS and CDR2 FNYEAQ. The CDR3 covers 19 residues. J lost 3 bases, V lost 1 base, and 10 bases had no gene match.

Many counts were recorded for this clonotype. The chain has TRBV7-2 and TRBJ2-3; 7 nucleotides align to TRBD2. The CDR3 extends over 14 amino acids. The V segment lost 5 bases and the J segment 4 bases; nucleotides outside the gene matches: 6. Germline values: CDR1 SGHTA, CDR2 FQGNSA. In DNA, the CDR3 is TGTGCCAGCAGCCGCGGGAGCCGGGCAGATACGCAGTATTTT. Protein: CASSRGSRADTQYF.

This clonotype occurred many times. CDR3 nucleotides: TGTGCCAGCTTAGCCGGGGACGGCAAGGAAAAACTGTTTTTT. Protein sequence: CASLAGDGKEKLFF. V usage is TRBV7-9 and J usage is TRBJ1-4, with a tentative D call TRBD1 (5 bases). Trimming took 8 bases from V and 8 from J, leaving 18 bases between them. The length of the CDR3 is 14 residues. The germline V gene encodes CDR1 SEHNR and CDR2 FQNEAQ (reference sequence).

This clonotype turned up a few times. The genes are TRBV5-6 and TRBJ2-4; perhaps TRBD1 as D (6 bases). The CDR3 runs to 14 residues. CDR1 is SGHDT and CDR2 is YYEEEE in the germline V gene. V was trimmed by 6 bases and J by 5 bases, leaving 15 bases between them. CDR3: CASNPRTEENIQYF. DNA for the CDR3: TGTGCCAGCAATCCTCGGACAGAGGAAAACATTCAGTACTTC.

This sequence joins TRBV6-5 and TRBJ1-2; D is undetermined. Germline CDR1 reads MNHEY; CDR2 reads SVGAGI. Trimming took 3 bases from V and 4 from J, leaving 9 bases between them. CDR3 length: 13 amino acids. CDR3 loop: CASSYGGSYGYTF. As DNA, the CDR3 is TGTGCCAGCAGTTATGGTGGGTCCTATGGCTACACCTTC.

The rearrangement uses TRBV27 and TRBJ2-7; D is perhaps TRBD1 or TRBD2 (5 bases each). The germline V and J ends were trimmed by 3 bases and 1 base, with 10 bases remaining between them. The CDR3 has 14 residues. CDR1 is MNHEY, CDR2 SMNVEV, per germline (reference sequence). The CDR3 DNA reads TGTGCCAGCAGTTTCCGGGACGGATCCTACGAGCAGTACTTC. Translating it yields CASSFRDGSYEQYF.

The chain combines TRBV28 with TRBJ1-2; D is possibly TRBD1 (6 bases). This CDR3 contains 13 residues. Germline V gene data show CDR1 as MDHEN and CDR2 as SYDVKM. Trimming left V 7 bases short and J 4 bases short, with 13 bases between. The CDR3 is CASTHRASYGYTF. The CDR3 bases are TGTGCCAGCACCCACAGGGCCTCCTATGGCTACACCTTC.

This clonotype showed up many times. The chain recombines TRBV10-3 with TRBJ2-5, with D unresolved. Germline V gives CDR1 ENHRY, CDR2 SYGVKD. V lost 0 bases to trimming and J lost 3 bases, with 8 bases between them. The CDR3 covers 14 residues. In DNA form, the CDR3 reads TGTGCCATCAGTGAGTCGCAGGCAGAAGAGACCCAGTACTTC. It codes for CAISESQAEETQYF.

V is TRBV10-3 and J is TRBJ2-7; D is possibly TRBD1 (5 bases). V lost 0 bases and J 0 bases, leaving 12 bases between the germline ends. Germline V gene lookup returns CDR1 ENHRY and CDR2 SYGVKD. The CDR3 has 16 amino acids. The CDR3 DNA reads TGTGCCATCAGTGAGTCGGGGCAAGCTTTCTCCTACGAGCAGTACTTC. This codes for CAISESGQAFSYEQYF.

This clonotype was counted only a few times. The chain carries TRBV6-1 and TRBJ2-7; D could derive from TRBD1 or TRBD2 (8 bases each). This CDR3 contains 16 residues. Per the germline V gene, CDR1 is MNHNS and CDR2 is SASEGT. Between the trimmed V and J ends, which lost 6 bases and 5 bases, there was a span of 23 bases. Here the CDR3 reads CASRTLQGAGGNEQYF. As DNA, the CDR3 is TGTGCCAGCAGAACTCTCCAGGGGGCGGGGGGTAACGAGCAGTACTTC.

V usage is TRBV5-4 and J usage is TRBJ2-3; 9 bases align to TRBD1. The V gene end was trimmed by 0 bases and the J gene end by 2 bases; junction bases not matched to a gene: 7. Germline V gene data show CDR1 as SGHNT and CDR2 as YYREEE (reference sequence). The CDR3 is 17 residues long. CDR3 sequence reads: CASSLGGTGPSTDTQYF. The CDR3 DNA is TGTGCCAGCAGCTTGGGAGGGACAGGGCCTTCCACAGATACGCAGTATTTT.

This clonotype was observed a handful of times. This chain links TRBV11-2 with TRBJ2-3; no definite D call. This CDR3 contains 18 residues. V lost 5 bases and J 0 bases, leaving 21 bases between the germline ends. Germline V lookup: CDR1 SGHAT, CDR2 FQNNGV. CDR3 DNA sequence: TGTGCCAGCAGCCGAAACCTATACTATATCCCAAGCACAGATACGCAGTATTTT. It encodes CASSRNLYYIPSTDTQYF.

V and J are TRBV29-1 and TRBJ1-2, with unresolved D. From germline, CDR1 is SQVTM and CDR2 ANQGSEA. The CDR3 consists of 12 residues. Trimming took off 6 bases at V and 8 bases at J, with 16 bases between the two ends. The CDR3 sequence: CSVPIPPGGYTF. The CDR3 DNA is TGCAGCGTCCCCATTCCTCCCGGCGGCTACACCTTC. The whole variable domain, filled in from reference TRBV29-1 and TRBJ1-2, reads SAVISQKPSRDICQRGTSLTIQCQVDSQVTMMFWYRQQPGQSLTLIATANQGSEATYESGFVIDKFPISRPNLTFSTLTVSNMSPEDSSIYLCSVPIPPGGYTFGSGTRLTVV.

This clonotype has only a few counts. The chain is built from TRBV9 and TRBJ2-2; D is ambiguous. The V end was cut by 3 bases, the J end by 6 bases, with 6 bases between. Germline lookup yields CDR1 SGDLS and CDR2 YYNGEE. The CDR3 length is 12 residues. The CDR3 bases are TGTGCCAGCAGCGCCCATCCCGGGGAGCTGTTTTTT. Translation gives CASSAHPGELFF. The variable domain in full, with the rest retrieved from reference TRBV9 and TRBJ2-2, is DSGVTQTPKHLITATGQRVTLRCSPRSGDLSVYWYQQSLDQGLQFLIQYYNGEERAKGNILERFSAQQFPDLHSELNLSSLELGDSALYFCASSAHPGELFFGEGSRLTVL.